The rows below give T cell receptor beta chains drawn from one sample of a study of CD8 T cells in ankylosing spondylitis. TCRdb fed the 5' RACE reads into MiXCR, producing one record per CDR3 protein. Of a few hundred thousand distinct CDR3 sequences detected, about 10% appear once; the ten largest clones hold less than 8%. Source material: blood, either unsorted or a sorted T cell fraction (not recorded which). These receptors all stem from a male donor with ankylosing spondylitis or in good health (not recorded which). Both conserved end residues are trimmed from each CDR3. The order of the fields is V gene, CDR3 protein.

TRBV25-1,ASSVPGQQETQY
TRBV5-5,ASSLRMDQRGVEQY
TRBV11-2,ASSSDEGSSQPQH
TRBV3-1,ASSQDAGSPGNTIY
TRBV11-2,ASSLESGYTGELF
TRBV4-1,ASSQGPGTPSSGANVLT
TRBV5-1,ASSPRTDGEQY
TRBV29-1,SAYRGTGANVLT
TRBV12-3/TRBV12-4,ASSKRQGWETQY
TRBV11-2,ASSAGTQSNNEQF
TRBV12-3/TRBV12-4,ASTGGALYNEQF
TRBV5-1,ASSLARGEDTQY
TRBV9,ASSATVGVEQY
TRBV5-1,ASSGWEQSYEQY
TRBV25-1,ASSPKGAKNIQY
TRBV15,ATSIGDASQPQH
TRBV6-5,ASSSGWNTGELF
TRBV10-3,AIEPSGLNYGYT
TRBV7-3,ASGVPNTGELF
TRBV20-1,SARGRANSPLH
TRBV20-1,SAHPKIRASGKGNEQF
TRBV24-1,ATSDRTTSGQETQY
TRBV27,ASSLLAGGEQF
TRBV20-1,SRGTGRINEQF
TRBV20-1,SAPQPPSYNEQF
TRBV10-1,ASSGTTINNEQF
TRBV7-2,ASSSLGIAEQF
TRBV5-5,ASSRTGGEYNEQF
TRBV5-1,ASSFTTGGSYEQY
TRBV29-1,SVEQGGGTQY
TRBV15,ATSETSDTQY
TRBV7-9,ASSLWYRSSGANVLT
TRBV28,ASSFASGTYEQY
TRBV29-1,SGTLAKGGEQY
TRBV20-1,ESTVSTYNEQF
TRBV12-3/TRBV12-4,ASSPVHTGELF
TRBV6-1,ASRLTGTQTDTQY
TRBV3-1,ASSRDRGPYEQY
TRBV5-6,ASSLLRVDYGYT
TRBV7-2,ASSLTDTTGGDYGYT
TRBV6-5,ASSYSRLRETQY
TRBV20-1,RAQGSVSSSSGANVLT
TRBV3-1,ASSLKPSGNTIY
TRBV20-1,SARISGGYQETQY
TRBV7-2,ASSLYFGGGGYGYT
TRBV6-2/TRBV6-3,ASSYSKAESEVTGELF
TRBV10-3,AISDPGLADNNEQF
TRBV5-1,ASKWSSYTDTQY
TRBV5-1,ASSSNPQGGGNTIY